This T cell receptor beta chain is drawn from a study of blood T cell repertoires in COVID-19. Turning to the study itself: The samples span acute and convalescent COVID-19 from the United States, Italy and Spain. T cells, B-cell-depleted T cells, or PBMCs supplied cDNA or gDNA.

The sample holds a few counts of this clone. The germline V gene has CDR1 SGHNT and CDR2 YYREEE (reference sequence). There are 15 residues in the CDR3. The trim removed 1 base at V and 0 bases at J, leaving 3 bases unmatched. Authors' processing steps: For nucleated cells, counts were estimated from reference gene primer amplification. Data came from immunoSEQ multiplex PCR; TCRdb stores just in-frame clones and leaves some out. V and J calls and clone size follow that table, whereas D and trimming were derived from the DNA. The data hold just over 70,000 clones, with over 70% observed a single time.

The V gene is TRBV5-4, the J gene TRBJ2-7, with 8 nucleotides matching TRBD1. The specimen was peripheral blood. This sequence was found in a woman aged 70-85 years with acute or convalescent COVID-19. CDR3: CASSLPGQGSYEQYF. The CDR3 bases are TGTGCCAGCAGCTTGCCAGGACAGGGCTCCTACGAGCAGTACTTC.